Described below is a single T cell receptor beta chain sequence and its context. Germline V gene data show CDR1 as SGHVS and CDR2 as FQNEAQ. The CDR3 has 16 residues. V lost 5 bases, J lost 5 bases, and 14 bases stayed unmatched. These data originate in a study of control samples from healthy donors and cancer patients. Produced via immunoSEQ multiplex PCR; TCRdb's table is partial and in-frame only. Of about 120,000 clones in the sample, more than 70% were seen once. This clonotype was sampled from a man between 45 and 60 years old in good health. The sequencing sample was made of blood. The gene calls are TRBV7-8 and TRBJ1-1, with 7 positions matching TRBD1. This CDR3 reads CASSQRATGVWTEAFF. CDR3 nucleotide sequence: TGTGCCAGCAGCCAGCGGGCCACAGGGGTTTGGACTGAAGCTTTCTTT. The complete variable domain, with remaining parts taken from reference TRBV7-8 and TRBJ1-1, reads GAGVSQSPRYKVAKRGQDVALRCDPISGHVSLFWYQQALGQGPEFLTYFQNEAQLDKSGLPSDRFFAERPEGSVSTLKIQRTQQEDSAVYLCASSQRATGVWTEAFFGQGTRLTVV.